These 22 T cell receptor beta chains came from one sample sequenced in a study of blood T cell repertoires in COVID-19 (dated by TCRdb to about 2020). The library was made by the immunoSEQ multiplex PCR assay. TCRdb holds this immuneACCESS table with in-frame rearrangements only. Some clones are missing; in checked studies, unresolved V genes explain under half, and the rest has no known cause. The sample table records roughly 150,000 clones; 75% to 90% of these occur just once. Jointly, the top ten make up roughly 4% of the sample. The sequenced sample consisted of PBMCs or T cells enriched from blood (not recorded which). These receptors came from a woman in her thirties or forties who had been exposed to COVID-19.

The rearrangement uses TRBV5-1 and TRBJ2-7, with TRBD1 matching 8 bases. The CDR3 extends over 15 amino acids. V shed 4 bases, J shed 6 bases, and the junction held 12 bases outside the gene matches. Germline V lookup: CDR1 SGHRS, CDR2 YFSETQ. The DNA of the CDR3 is TGCGCCAGCAGCCTAACCGGGACAGGCGCAGTCGAGCAGTACTTC. Protein product: CASSLTGTGAVEQYF.

The J gene is TRBJ1-2, the V gene TRBV27; 12 nucleotides agree with TRBD1. Per germline, CDR1 MNHEY and CDR2 SMNVEV (reference sequence). Trimming removed 2 bases from V and 8 bases from J; junction bases left unmatched: 6. The CDR3 has 15 amino acids. The CDR3 sequence: CASSLRGQGARGYTF. CDR3 bases: TGTGCCAGCAGTTTAAGGGGACAGGGGGCGAGAGGCTACACCTTC.

This chain connects TRBV19 to TRBJ1-3, with unresolved D. The germline V gene encodes CDR1 LNHDA and CDR2 SQIVND (reference sequence). With 5 bases removed from V and 0 bases from J, the gap between germline ends came to 17 bases. This CDR3 is built from 17 residues. The CDR3 DNA is TGTGCCAGTAGTCTTTATTGGGCCGGAGGCTCTGGAAACACCATATATTTT. Encoded protein: CASSLYWAGGSGNTIYF.

The chain couples TRBV28 to TRBJ2-4; 7 bases agree with TRBD1. Germline V CDR1 and CDR2: MDHEN, SYDVKM. V was pared by 8 bases and J by 1 base, with 8 bases of the junction left unmatched. This CDR3 is built from 15 residues. The CDR3 sequence: CASGGQAGAKNIQYF. The CDR3 nucleotides read TGTGCCAGCGGAGGACAGGCTGGGGCCAAAAACATTCAGTACTTC.

The chain joins TRBV7-6 to TRBJ2-7, with TRBD1 as a possible D gene (6 bases). In germline, CDR1 is SGHVS, CDR2 FNYEAQ. Trimming took off 2 bases at V and 3 bases at J, with 11 bases between the two ends. This CDR3 contains 14 residues. The CDR3 protein is CASSLTGLGYEQYF. CDR3 DNA sequence: TGTGCCAGCAGCTTAACAGGGTTGGGCTACGAGCAGTACTTC.

This chain joins TRBV7-8 and TRBJ1-1, with D tentatively TRBD1 (6 bases). Germline V lookup: CDR1 SGHVS, CDR2 FQNEAQ. This CDR3 contains 14 residues. Trimming stripped 5 bases from V and 1 base from J, with 11 bases between. CDR3 DNA: TGTGCCAGCAGCGTCAGGGGCGGGAACACTGAAGCTTTCTTT. Protein product: CASSVRGGNTEAFF. Full variable domain (missing parts from reference TRBV7-8 and TRBJ1-1): GAGVSQSPRYKVAKRGQDVALRCDPISGHVSLFWYQQALGQGPEFLTYFQNEAQLDKSGLPSDRFFAERPEGSVSTLKIQRTQQEDSAVYLCASSVRGGNTEAFFGQGTRLTVV.

V and J are TRBV3-1 (or the pseudogene TRBV3-2) and TRBJ2-1; TRBD2 is a possible D gene (6 bases). CDR3 length: 13 residues. The V end lost 8 bases, the J end lost 5 bases, and 13 bases lay between the germline ends. CDR1 is LGHDT, CDR2 YNNKEL, per germline (reference sequence). The CDR3 spells CASSQTSNNEQFF. CDR3 DNA sequence: TGTGCCAGCTCCCAGACTAGTAACAATGAGCAGTTCTTC.

This sequence joins TRBV27 and TRBJ1-1, with D perhaps matching TRBD1 (6 bases). The V end was cut by 5 bases, the J end by 8 bases, with 21 bases between. This CDR3 has 15 amino acids. Looked up from germline, CDR1 is MNHEY and CDR2 is SMNVEV (reference sequence). The CDR3 DNA is TGTGCCAGCAGTCCATGGGACACCGACCCTAAGGAAGCTTTCTTT. Translated: CASSPWDTDPKEAFF.

This clone was counted between two and nine times. The chain is built from TRBV19 and TRBJ1-3; D is ambiguous. V was shortened by 5 bases and J by 4 bases, with 9 bases between the two germline ends. Germline V lookup: CDR1 LNHDA, CDR2 SQIVND (reference sequence). There are 13 residues in the CDR3. The CDR3 DNA sequence: TGTGCCAGTAGTCGTCCAGGAGGAAACACCATATATTTT. Translating gives CASSRPGGNTIYF. Variable domain in full (rest from reference TRBV19 and TRBJ1-3): DGGITQSPKYLFRKEGQNVTLSCEQNLNHDAMYWYRQDPGQGLRLIYYSQIVNDFQKGDIAEGYSVSREKKESFPLTVTSAQKNPTAFYLCASSRPGGNTIYFGEGSWLTVV.

The chain combines TRBV29-1 with TRBJ1-3, with D unclear. Germline CDR1 and CDR2: SQVTM and ANQGSEA. The length of the CDR3 is 12 residues. Trimming left V 7 bases short and J 0 bases short, with 7 bases between. This CDR3 is CSARDSGNTIYF. As DNA, the CDR3 is TGCAGCGCCCGGGACTCTGGAAACACCATATATTTT.

The V and J genes are TRBV4-1 and TRBJ1-1; a possible D gene is TRBD1 (5 bases). The CDR3 has 13 amino acids. Trimming took off 3 bases at V and 3 bases at J, with 8 bases between the two ends. Germline CDR1 and CDR2: MGHRA and YSYEKL. In DNA, the CDR3 is TGCGCCAGCAGCCACCCCAGGGACACTGAAGCTTTCTTT. Protein: CASSHPRDTEAFF.

The chain has TRBV6-5 and TRBJ1-1; 10 nucleotides line up with TRBD1. The germline CDR1 and CDR2 sequences are MNHEY and SVGAGI. The CDR3 consists of 12 residues. The trim removed 5 bases at V and 11 bases at J, leaving 5 bases unmatched. CDR3 amino acids: CASSRGTGEAFF. CDR3 nucleotides: TGTGCCAGCAGTCGCGGGACAGGGGAGGCTTTCTTT.

The genes are TRBV27 and TRBJ2-7; 14 nucleotides line up with TRBD2. The CDR3 contains 16 residues. Germline loops: CDR1 MNHEY, CDR2 SMNVEV (reference sequence). Trimming at V came to 5 bases and at J to 1 base, leaving 4 bases not matched to a gene. In nucleotides, the CDR3 is TGTGCCAGCAGTACCGGGACTAGCGGGAGATCCTACGAGCAGTACTTC. Translating gives CASSTGTSGRSYEQYF.

The CDR3 here is CASSRLAGAHEQYF. CDR3 coding DNA: TGTGCCAGCAGTCGACTAGCGGGAGCCCACGAGCAGTACTTC. The V gene is TRBV28, the J gene TRBJ2-7, with 12 nucleotides matching TRBD2. Germline V gives CDR1 MDHEN, CDR2 SYDVKM. J lost 5 bases, V lost 5 bases, and 4 bases had no gene match. The CDR3 loop spans 14 amino acids.

This CDR3 is CASSFGTLREETQYF. Here the CDR3 DNA reads TGTGCCAGCAGTTTTGGGACTCTCAGGGAAGAGACCCAGTACTTC. The chain recombines TRBV28 with TRBJ2-5; D possibly corresponds to TRBD2 (6 bases). The CDR3 covers 15 residues. Germline values: CDR1 MDHEN, CDR2 SYDVKM. Between the trimmed V and J ends, which lost 3 bases and 3 bases, there was a span of 14 bases.

The CDR3 region is CASSLSDGTGYNEQFF. As DNA, the CDR3 is TGTGCCAGCAGTTTATCTGATGGGACAGGCTACAATGAGCAGTTCTTC. The chain couples TRBV27 to TRBJ2-1; 8 bases are a match to TRBD1. V shed 0 bases, J shed 3 bases, and the junction held 4 bases outside the gene matches. Germline CDR1 MNHEY, CDR2 SMNVEV (reference sequence). There are 16 residues in the CDR3.

This chain joins TRBV3-1 (or the pseudogene TRBV3-2) and TRBJ1-2; 8 bases match TRBD1. Germline V gene lookup returns CDR1 LGHDT and CDR2 YNNKEL (reference sequence). The CDR3 loop spans 14 amino acids. The V segment lost 1 base and the J segment 8 bases; nucleotides outside the gene matches: 6. The CDR3 bases are TGTGCCAGCAGCCAAGCCAGGACAGGGAAAGGCTACACCTTC. It codes for CASSQARTGKGYTF.

The chain joins TRBV15 to TRBJ1-5; 9 positions agree with TRBD1. CDR1 LNHNV and CDR2 YYDKDF come from the germline V gene (reference sequence). This CDR3 has 17 amino acids. With 1 base clipped from V and 6 bases from J, the junction kept 10 bases outside the gene matches. CDR3 sequence: CATSRGTGTGSAQPQHF. CDR3 nucleotides: TGTGCCACCAGCAGAGGTACCGGGACAGGGTCCGCTCAGCCCCAGCATTTT.

The J gene is TRBJ1-2, the V gene TRBV6-5, with 7 bases fitting TRBD1. Trimming at V came to 6 bases and at J to 4 bases, leaving 11 bases not matched to a gene. This CDR3 region has 15 residues. Germline lookup yields CDR1 MNHEY and CDR2 SVGAGI. CDR3 in amino acids: CASSLIRGSSYGYTF. The CDR3 DNA is TGTGCCAGCAGCCTTATCAGGGGGTCAAGCTATGGCTACACCTTC.

The V call is TRBV4-1, the J call TRBJ2-3; 8 bases line up with TRBD1. The trim removed 4 bases at V and 1 base at J, leaving 7 bases unmatched. The CDR3 is 16 residues long. The germline V gene has CDR1 MGHRA and CDR2 YSYEKL. CDR3 loop: CASSLPTGVGTDTQYF. The CDR3 DNA reads TGCGCCAGCAGCCTGCCGACAGGGGTAGGCACAGATACGCAGTATTTT.

This sequence joins TRBV6-5 and TRBJ2-7; no clear D. This CDR3 contains 14 residues. Looked up from germline, CDR1 is MNHEY and CDR2 is SVGAGI. V lost 0 bases, J lost 0 bases, and 6 bases lay in between. CDR3 region: CASSYSFNSYEQYF. The CDR3 DNA reads TGTGCCAGCAGTTACTCATTCAACTCCTACGAGCAGTACTTC.

The rearrangement uses TRBV2 and TRBJ2-7, with D possibly TRBD1 on 6 matching bases. Germline assignment: CDR1 SNHLY and CDR2 FYNNEI. This CDR3 has 12 amino acids. With 5 bases removed from V and 4 bases from J, the gap between germline ends came to 9 bases. This CDR3 reads CASSQTGYEQYF. Here the CDR3 DNA reads TGTGCCAGCAGTCAGACAGGTTACGAGCAGTACTTC.